The 17 T cell receptor beta chains below all came from one sample that was sequenced in a study of control samples from healthy donors and cancer patients. The assay was immunoSEQ multiplex PCR, and TCRdb's table has in-frame clones only and misses some. The data hold 130,000 to 150,000 clones, with about 91% observed a single time. The sequenced sample consisted of blood. The receptors originated from a man in his thirties or forties in good health.

The V and J genes are TRBV12-3 or TRBV12-4 and TRBJ2-2; possible D gene TRBD1, 5 bases. CDR3 length: 13 amino acids. The V gene lost 3 bases and the J gene lost 7 bases, with 9 bases spanning the gap. The CDR3 sequence: CASSFRVNGELFF. In DNA form, the CDR3 reads TGTGCCAGCAGTTTCAGGGTTAACGGGGAGCTGTTTTTT.

The V gene is TRBV12-5, the J gene TRBJ1-2, with 10 bases that match TRBD1. The CDR3 consists of 15 residues. Looked up from germline, CDR1 is LGHNT and CDR2 is FRNRAP. Trimming removed 1 base from V and 6 bases from J; junction bases left unmatched: 5. CDR3 nucleotide sequence: TGTGCTAGTGGTTTGGGACAGGGGGCGGCCAATGGCTACACCTTC. Amino acids: CASGLGQGAANGYTF.

The rearrangement links TRBV5-4 to TRBJ1-4, with 8 nucleotides matching TRBD1. Germline CDR1 is SGHNT and CDR2 is YYREEE (reference sequence). Unmatched junction bases numbered 6, after V lost 4 bases and J lost 7 bases. The CDR3 contains 14 residues. The CDR3 reads CASSMTGDVEKLFF. DNA for the CDR3: TGTGCCAGCAGCATGACAGGGGACGTTGAAAAACTGTTTTTT.

CDR3 nucleotides: TGTGCCAGCAGCAGAGAAGACAGAAGTTCTAGCACAGATACGCAGTATTTT. Its protein is CASSREDRSSSTDTQYF. The J gene is TRBJ2-3, the V gene TRBV21-1; the DNA was not compared with TRBD1, the D call given in the table. TRBV21-1 counts as a pseudogene. The CDR3 sequence is 17 residues long.

This chain joins TRBV11-2 and TRBJ2-3, with TRBD2 matching 11 bases. Germline trimming cut 5 bases from V and 6 bases from J; bases unmatched to any gene: 13. Germline assignment: CDR1 SGHAT and CDR2 FQNNGV. The CDR3 has 17 amino acids. The CDR3 is CASSPRLAGRFDDTQYF. For the CDR3, the DNA is TGTGCCAGCAGCCCCCGACTAGCGGGGCGTTTTGATGATACGCAGTATTTT.

This clone was seen once. The chain uses TRBV5-6 and TRBJ1-2; perhaps TRBD1 as D (6 bases). This CDR3 is built from 12 residues. CDR1 is SGHDT and CDR2 is YYEEEE in the germline V gene. Trimming stripped 6 bases from V and 8 bases from J, with 14 bases between. In DNA form, the CDR3 reads TGTGCCAGCACCCTGGGCGGGGGCGGCTACACCTTC. Protein product: CASTLGGGGYTF.

The CDR3 DNA sequence: TGTGCCAGCATCCGGGACAATATCCCAATCAATGAAAAACTGTTTTTT. Protein product: CASIRDNIPINEKLFF. This chain uses TRBV2 with TRBJ1-4; D is perhaps TRBD1 (6 bases). Germline loops: CDR1 SNHLY, CDR2 FYNNEI. The V end lost 7 bases, the J end lost 5 bases, and 20 bases lay between the germline ends. This CDR3 has 16 residues.

The chain combines TRBV7-9 with TRBJ2-7; tentative D call: TRBD1 (5 bases). The CDR3 is made up of 15 amino acids. V lost 0 bases and J 2 bases, leaving 11 bases between the germline ends. The germline V gene has CDR1 SEHNR and CDR2 FQNEAQ (reference sequence). CDR3 nucleotide sequence: TGTGCCAGCAGCTTAGCGTTGGGGCAAGCCTACGAGCAGTACTTC. Protein sequence: CASSLALGQAYEQYF.

This chain links TRBV4-1 with TRBJ2-7; a weak D match, TRBD1 (5 bases). The CDR3 is 17 residues long. Germline V gene lookup returns CDR1 MGHRA and CDR2 YSYEKL. V lost 1 base, J lost 0 bases, and 16 bases lay in between. CDR3 nucleotides: TGCGCCAGCAGCCAAGTTAAGGGGCGGAGAAGCTCCTACGAGCAGTACTTC. It encodes CASSQVKGRRSSYEQYF.

The rearrangement uses TRBV7-2 and TRBJ2-3, with D perhaps assigned TRBD1 or TRBD2 (5 bases each). This CDR3 is built from 16 residues. In germline, CDR1 is SGHTA, CDR2 FQGNSA. The germline V and J ends were trimmed by 1 base and 1 base, with 12 bases remaining between them. The CDR3 loop is CASSLGGETRTDTQYF. The DNA for the CDR3 is TGTGCCAGCAGCTTAGGAGGGGAAACCCGCACAGATACGCAGTATTTT.

The chain carries TRBV29-1 and TRBJ1-4; no firm D call. V lost 7 bases, J lost 7 bases, and 13 bases lay in between. This CDR3 region has 12 residues. Germline V gene lookup returns CDR1 SQVTM and CDR2 ANQGSEA. CDR3 sequence: CSAVTLSEKLFF. DNA for the CDR3: TGCAGCGCTGTGACACTTTCTGAAAAACTGTTTTTT. The variable domain in full, with the rest retrieved from reference TRBV29-1 and TRBJ1-4, is SAVISQKPSRDICQRGTSLTIQCQVDSQVTMMFWYRQQPGQSLTLIATANQGSEATYESGFVIDKFPISRPNLTFSTLTVSNMSPEDSSIYLCSAVTLSEKLFFGSGTQLSVL.

V usage is TRBV9 and J usage is TRBJ2-1; TRBD1 matches 8 bases. The V gene end was trimmed by 0 bases and the J gene end by 5 bases; junction bases not matched to a gene: 7. The CDR3 has 16 residues. Germline V gene sequence: CDR1 SGDLS, CDR2 YYNGEE. This CDR3 is CASSVGIDRGHNEQFF. The CDR3 DNA follows: TGTGCCAGCAGCGTAGGGATTGACAGGGGTCACAATGAGCAGTTCTTC.

This clone has just one count. The rearrangement joins TRBV18 to TRBJ1-5; D perhaps matches TRBD1 (6 bases). Germline assignment: CDR1 KGHSH and CDR2 LQKENI. V was shortened by 6 bases and J by 2 bases, with 11 bases between the two germline ends. The CDR3 sequence is 14 residues long. The CDR3 DNA reads as TGTGCCAGCTCGCTACAGGGCGGCAATCAGCCCCAGCATTTT. It translates to CASSLQGGNQPQHF.

As DNA, the CDR3 is TGTGCCACCAGCAGACGGGGACAGGGGGCGAATGAGCAGTTCTTC. As protein: CATSRRGQGANEQFF. The chain recombines TRBV15 with TRBJ2-1, with 12 bases fitting TRBD1. V was clipped by 2 bases and J by 7 bases; unmatched bases: 3. Germline V gives CDR1 LNHNV, CDR2 YYDKDF (reference sequence). The CDR3 spans 15 residues.

The gene calls are TRBV5-1 and TRBJ2-7, with 8 bases aligning to TRBD2. The ends lost 3 bases at V and 2 bases at J; junction bases unmatched: 4. CDR1 SGHRS and CDR2 YFSETQ come from the germline V gene. This CDR3 contains 14 residues. The CDR3 nucleotides read TGCGCCAGCAGCTCTACTAGCGGCACCTACGAGCAGTACTTC. Translated, it gives CASSSTSGTYEQYF. The variable domain in full, completed from reference TRBV5-1 and TRBJ2-7, reads KAGVTQTPRYLIKTRGQQVTLSCSPISGHRSVSWYQQTPGQGLQFLFEYFSETQRNKGNFPGRFSGRQFSNSRSEMNVSTLELGDSALYLCASSSTSGTYEQYFGPGTRLTVT.

This chain connects TRBV5-6 to TRBJ1-1, with D unresolved. CDR3 length: 15 amino acids. Per germline, CDR1 SGHDT and CDR2 YYEEEE. Deletions cut 0 bases from V and 7 bases from J, with 16 bases between. CDR3 protein: CASSLGQFQRDEAFF. CDR3 nucleotides: TGTGCCAGCAGCTTGGGCCAGTTTCAGAGAGATGAAGCTTTCTTT.

This chain connects TRBV2 to TRBJ1-1; maybe TRBD1 (6 bases). Trimming removed 7 bases at V and 4 bases at J, with 13 bases between. Germline values: CDR1 SNHLY, CDR2 FYNNEI. This CDR3 is built from 13 residues. Here the CDR3 reads CASTGGEVTEAFF. CDR3 DNA: TGTGCCAGCACCGGGGGCGAGGTCACTGAAGCTTTCTTT.